One T cell receptor (beta chain) is described in this entry. Libraries were prepared by immunoSEQ multiplex PCR; TCRdb keeps only in-frame clonotypes and omits some of them. Counted here are about 180,000 clones, around 83% occurring once; the ten biggest clones make up around 7.3%. The CDR3 has 14 amino acids. Per germline, CDR1 MNHNY and CDR2 SVGAGI (reference sequence). V gave up 4 bases and J gave up 2 bases, with 9 bases separating them. The data derive from a study of blood T cell repertoires in COVID-19. The J gene is TRBJ2-1, the V gene TRBV6-6, with D perhaps TRBD1 (5 bases). The source is a woman aged 70 to 79 with COVID-19, enrolled during active disease. Sample: peripheral blood. The CDR3 bases are TGTGCCAGCAGTTTGACCAGGGCCTACAATGAGCAGTTCTTC. Its protein is CASSLTRAYNEQFF.